Below, one TCR beta chain is given with its context. Its matching antigen is unknown. Trimming took 3 bases from V and 8 from J; bases not matched to a gene: 6. This CDR3 is built from 14 residues. From germline, CDR1 is SGDLS and CDR2 YYNGEE. TCRB was sequenced at Survey level resolution. Profiling relied on immunoSEQ multiplex PCR, and the TCRdb table lists in-frame clones only, not all of them. The sample includes some 2,100 clones, 65% to 80% of them seen just once. The data derive from a study of follicular helper T cells after annual influenza vaccination. Findings and limits, study-wide: Change in circulating plasmablasts correlated with ICOS+CD38+ cTfh clonality change.

Time point in this sample: 2015-2016 season, pre-vaccination. Vaccine contraindications, substance abuse, HIV/AIDS, active malignancy and active illness excluded donors. The sample was CXCR5+ CD38+ circulating T follicular helper cells from blood, taken on the day of influenza vaccination. The subset is: circulating Tfh, non-naive CD4+CXCR5+PD-1+ (ICOS+CD38+ or ICOS-CD38-). The origin of this receptor is an adult who received the influenza vaccine. The V call is TRBV9, the J call TRBJ2-1; 9 positions match TRBD2. CDR3 region: CASSGGLAADEQFF. The CDR3 DNA is TGTGCCAGCAGCGGGGGACTAGCTGCCGATGAGCAGTTCTTC. The full variable domain, with the rest looked up from reference TRBV9 and TRBJ2-1, is DSGVTQTPKHLITATGQRVTLRCSPRSGDLSVYWYQQSLDQGLQFLIQYYNGEERAKGNILERFSAQQFPDLHSELNLSSLELGDSALYFCASSGGLAADEQFFGPGTRLTVL.